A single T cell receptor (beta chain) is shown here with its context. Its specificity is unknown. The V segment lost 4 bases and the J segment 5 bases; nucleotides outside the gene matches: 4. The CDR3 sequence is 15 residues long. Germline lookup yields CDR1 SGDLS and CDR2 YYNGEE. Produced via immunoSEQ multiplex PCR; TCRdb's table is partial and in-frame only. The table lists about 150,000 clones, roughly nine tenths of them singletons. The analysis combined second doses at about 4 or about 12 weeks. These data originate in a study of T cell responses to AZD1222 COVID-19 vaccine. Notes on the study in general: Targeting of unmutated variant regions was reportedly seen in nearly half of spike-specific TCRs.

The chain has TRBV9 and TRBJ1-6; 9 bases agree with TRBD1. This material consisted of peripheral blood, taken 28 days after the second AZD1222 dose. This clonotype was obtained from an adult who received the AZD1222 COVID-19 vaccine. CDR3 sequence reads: CASSPTGGNNSPLHF. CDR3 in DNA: TGTGCCAGCAGCCCCACAGGGGGCAATAATTCACCCCTCCACTTT.